The next 17 T cell receptor beta chains were all read from a single sample in a study of blood T cells in healthy people across ages. Sample-barcoded 5' priming and a J-beta primer mix drove a second PCR of roughly 7 to 11 cycles. MiXCR, run by TCRdb on the 5' RACE reads, gives a single entry per CDR3 protein. The data contain fewer than 2,000,000 distinct CDR3 sequences, about 35% of them seen just once; the ten biggest clones take up about 11%. The sequenced sample consisted of blood. These receptors all stem from a woman aged 30 to 39 in good health.

This clonotype was seen only a few times. The chain uses TRBV4-2 and TRBJ2-5; 8 bases line up with TRBD2. This CDR3 is 16 amino acids long. CDR1 is LGHNA, CDR2 YNFKEQ, per germline. Unmatched junction bases numbered 10, after V lost 4 bases and J lost 3 bases. CDR3 loop: CASSPRGAGGEETQYF. The DNA of the CDR3 is TGTGCCAGCAGCCCACGGGGGGCGGGGGGAGAAGAGACCCAGTACTTC.

This chain joins TRBV28 and TRBJ2-5, with 12 bases identical to TRBD1. The CDR3 totals 18 residues. The ends lost 5 bases at V and 6 bases at J; junction bases unmatched: 16. Germline-derived CDR1 and CDR2 are MDHEN and SYDVKM. CDR3 DNA sequence: TGTGCCAGCAGTCCTACCCGGGACAGGGGGCCCGATGGAAAGACCCAGTACTTC. Protein product: CASSPTRDRGPDGKTQYF.

The chain is built from TRBV7-9 and TRBJ2-4, with D possibly matching TRBD2 (5 bases). The CDR3 runs 13 residues. Trimming took 6 bases from V and 13 from J, leaving 19 bases between them. The germline CDR1 and CDR2 sequences are SEHNR and FQNEAQ (reference sequence). The CDR3 region has the DNA TGTGCCAGCAGTCCAACGGGGATCGGGGAGCAGTACTTC. The encoded protein is CASSPTGIGEQYF.

This clonotype was found a few times. The genes are TRBV20-1 and TRBJ1-5; no firm D call. CDR3 size: 12 residues. Germline CDR1 DFQATT, CDR2 SNEGSKA (reference sequence). Between the trimmed V and J ends, which lost 6 bases and 9 bases, there was a span of 15 bases. CDR3 loop: CSASEGRRPQHF. The DNA of the CDR3 is TGCAGTGCCTCGGAGGGCCGCCGGCCCCAGCATTTT.

This clonotype was counted only a few times. This chain joins TRBV6-1 and TRBJ1-2; TRBD1 aligns across 7 bases. This CDR3 has 15 amino acids. V gave up 0 bases and J gave up 4 bases; unmatched junction bases: 5. From germline, CDR1 is MNHNS and CDR2 SASEGT. The CDR3 sequence is CASSEAPTGAYGYTF. CDR3 nucleotides: TGTGCCAGCAGTGAAGCCCCTACAGGGGCCTATGGCTACACCTTC.

The rearrangement joins TRBV29-1 to TRBJ2-3; no firm D call. Germline V gene sequence: CDR1 SQVTM, CDR2 ANQGSEA. There are 16 residues in the CDR3. With 6 bases removed from V and 1 base from J, the gap between germline ends came to 20 bases. CDR3: CSVAPERRLGTDTQYF. In nucleotides, the CDR3 is TGCAGCGTCGCCCCAGAACGTAGGCTGGGCACAGATACGCAGTATTTT.

The genes are TRBV20-1 and TRBJ2-5; TRBD2 might be the D (7 bases). The CDR3 covers 17 residues. Per germline, CDR1 DFQATT and CDR2 SNEGSKA (reference sequence). Trimming shortened V by 3 bases and J by 11 bases, and 31 bases separated the two germline ends. The CDR3 bases are TGCAGTGCTAGCTTCCCCGGGACAAAAAAGGGGGGGTGGGAGCAGTACTTC. The encoded protein is CSASFPGTKKGGWEQYF.

In regard to this clonotype: Lacking the conserved final phenylalanine or tryptophan, this CDR3 likely reflects a read error. The chain uses TRBV20-1 and TRBJ2-7; maybe TRBD1 (6 bases). The last part of the DNA fits TRBJ2-5 better; the J call may be wrong. This CDR3 is 12 amino acids long. Germline CDR1 and CDR2: DFQATT and SNEGSKA (reference sequence). As DNA, the CDR3 is TGCAGTGCTCCTTGGACAGAAGAGACCCAGTACTGC. Amino acids: CSAPWTEETQYC.

As for this clonotype: Mismatch with germline at one junction end may stem from a read error. V and J are TRBV20-1 and TRBJ2-1; TRBD2 aligns across 9 bases. The germline gives CDR1 DFQATT, CDR2 SNEGSKA (reference sequence). This CDR3 has 16 residues. The CDR3 loop is CSARSSSGARYSEQFF. In nucleotides, the CDR3 is TGCAGTGCTAGATCTTCTAGCGGGGCTCGGTACAGTGAGCAGTTCTTC.

This clonotype was seen more than once but under ten times. The rearrangement uses TRBV20-1 and TRBJ1-2, with 7 bases matching TRBD1. V shed 3 bases, J shed 4 bases, and the junction held 8 bases outside the gene matches. The germline gives CDR1 DFQATT, CDR2 SNEGSKA (reference sequence). The CDR3 is 14 residues long. This CDR3 reads CSASRRGKSYGYTF. The CDR3 DNA reads TGCAGTGCTAGCCGCAGGGGGAAGAGCTATGGCTACACCTTC.

This clonotype was observed a single time. The chain couples TRBV7-2 to TRBJ1-4; unclear D gene. V lost 10 bases and J 3 bases, leaving 9 bases between the germline ends. The CDR3 totals 12 residues. Per germline, CDR1 SGHTA and CDR2 FQGNSA. Here the CDR3 reads CATQQANEKLFF. CDR3 coding DNA: TGTGCCACCCAGCAGGCTAATGAAAAACTGTTTTTT.

The chain uses TRBV12-3 or TRBV12-4 and TRBJ2-3; 11 nucleotides line up with TRBD2. V lost 6 bases, J lost 2 bases, and 4 bases stayed unmatched. The CDR3 is 15 residues long. CDR3 nucleotide sequence: TGTGCCAGCAGACATAGCGGGAGGGACACAGATACGCAGTATTTT. Translating it yields CASRHSGRDTDTQYF.

This clonotype was found once. The V gene is TRBV7-3, the J gene TRBJ2-1, with D hard to call. The CDR3 runs 13 residues. Germline CDR1 reads SGHTA; CDR2 reads FQGTGA. V gave up 5 bases and J gave up 9 bases, with 14 bases separating them. Written as DNA, the CDR3 is TGTGCCAGCAGCCTCGTATTTGCTGGTGAGCAGTTCTTC. It is translated as CASSLVFAGEQFF.

This chain connects TRBV2 to TRBJ2-1, with 9 bases matching TRBD2. The trim removed 1 base at V and 10 bases at J, leaving 8 bases unmatched. The germline V gene has CDR1 SNHLY and CDR2 FYNNEI. The CDR3 covers 15 residues. The CDR3 DNA reads TGTGCCAGCAGTGAAGTGGGACTAGCCTCATTGGAGCAGTTCTTC. It yields the protein CASSEVGLASLEQFF.

With respect to this clonotype: With a much larger clone just one base away, this may be a read error. The chain combines TRBV13 with TRBJ2-1; 8 bases agree with TRBD1. Germline CDR1 PRHDT, CDR2 FYEKMQ (reference sequence). The CDR3 has 16 residues. V gave up 5 bases and J gave up 6 bases; unmatched junction bases: 12. This CDR3 is CASSISPGQVGNEQFF. CDR3 nucleotides: TGTGCCAGCAGCATATCCCCGGGACAGGTGGGCAATGAGCAGTTCTTC.

This clonotype appeared a few times. The chain has TRBV28 and TRBJ2-1, with 8 positions matching TRBD2. With V trimmed by 10 bases and J by 6 bases, 8 bases remained unmatched. Germline V lookup: CDR1 MDHEN, CDR2 SYDVKM. There are 13 residues in the CDR3. The CDR3 loop reads CATAGGRGNEQFF. The CDR3 DNA follows: TGTGCCACCGCGGGAGGTAGGGGCAATGAGCAGTTCTTC.

The rearrangement links TRBV2 to TRBJ2-7; D tentatively fits TRBD1 or TRBD2 (5 bases each). CDR3 size: 13 residues. Trimming removed 6 bases at V and 3 bases at J, with 12 bases between. Germline CDR1 SNHLY, CDR2 FYNNEI. As DNA, the CDR3 is TGTGCCAGCAGGGAGGATGGGGGCTACGAGCAGTACTTC. Protein: CASREDGGYEQYF.